These T cell receptor beta chains were read from a single sample in a study of blood T cells in healthy people across ages. One entry per CDR3 protein, called by TCRdb with MiXCR from the 5' RACE reads. The sample includes roughly 1.7 million distinct CDR3 sequences, about 35% of them seen just once. Sequencing was performed on blood. The receptors come from a woman between 25 and 40 years old in good health. The CDR3 runs from the conserved cysteine through the conserved F or W. Each record gives: J gene, V gene, D gene, clone size, CDR3 length, CDR3 DNA, CDR3 protein. The D gene is left open where the match is weak. Size tells how often a clone was seen (once, few, many) or the class of an expanded clone, and some rows leave it out.

TRBJ2-1,TRBV2,TRBD2,NA,17,TGTGCCAGCAGTGGCGCTAGCGGGGGCCCTACCTACAATGAGCAGTTCTTC,CASSGASGGPTYNEQFF
TRBJ2-1,TRBV20-1,TRBD2,NA,15,TGCAGTGCTAGGACGGGACTAGCGGGGCAGAATGAGCAGTTCTTC,CSARTGLAGQNEQFF
TRBJ2-5,TRBV11-2,NA,many,13,TGTGCCAGCAGCTTAGCTACTCAAGAGACCCAGTACTTC,CASSLATQETQYF
TRBJ2-4,TRBV7-3,NA,few,15,TGTGCCAGCAGCTTAAACAGGGAAAGGGGGGACATTCAGTACTTC,CASSLNRERGDIQYF
TRBJ2-6,TRBV7-8,NA,few,18,TGTGCCAGCAGCCTTACCGGAGGAAGGGTTGCTGGGGCCAACGTCCTGACTTTC,CASSLTGGRVAGANVLTF
TRBJ2-7,TRBV29-1,TRBD1,many,13,TGCAGCGTTGAAGGACAGGGGGCCCACGAGCAGTACTTC,CSVEGQGAHEQYF
TRBJ2-7,TRBV5-6,TRBD1,NA,13,TGTGCCAGCAACCGGGACAGCAACTACGAGCAGTACTTC,CASNRDSNYEQYF
TRBJ1-1,TRBV20-1,NA,NA,14,TGCAGTGCTGATAGGGGAGAACTGAACACTGAAGCTTTCTTT,CSADRGELNTEAFF
TRBJ2-1,TRBV10-2,NA,NA,15,TGCGCCAGCAGTGAGTGGGGCGATCCATACAATGAGCAGTTCTTC,CASSEWGDPYNEQFF
TRBJ2-1,TRBV20-1,NA,few,13,TGCAGTGCCCAAGGACAAGTCTACAATGAGCAGTTCTTC,CSAQGQVYNEQFF
TRBJ2-6,TRBV20-1,NA,few,17,TGCAGTGCTAGCCGGGGCAGGGGTTACGCTGGGGCCAACGTCCTGACTTTC,CSASRGRGYAGANVLTF
TRBJ1-1,TRBV9,NA,NA,18,TGTGCCAGCAGTGCCCGATCCGGGATCCTGTACATGAACACTGAAGCTTTCTTT,CASSARSGILYMNTEAFF
TRBJ2-3,TRBV7-9,TRBD2,NA,19,TGTGCCAGCAGCCCAGCGGGAAAAGCGGGAGGGATTCAGGGAGATACGCAGTATTTT,CASSPAGKAGGIQGDTQYF
TRBJ2-3,TRBV5-6,NA,NA,15,TGTGCCAGCAGCTTGGGACAGGTCAGCACAGATACGCAGTATTTT,CASSLGQVSTDTQYF
TRBJ2-7,TRBV28,NA,once,15,TGTGCCAGCAGTTCCCGTGGGGGGGCGCTCTACGAGCAGTACTTC,CASSSRGGALYEQYF
TRBJ1-1,TRBV20-1,NA,NA,11,TGCAGTGAAGGCAGGGAGTCTGAAGCTTTCTTT,CSEGRESEAFF
TRBJ2-2,TRBV12-3/TRBV12-4,NA,NA,13,TGTGTACAGGCGATAGCGAACACCGGGGAGCTGTTTTTT,CVQAIANTGELFF
TRBJ2-1,TRBV9,TRBD2,NA,19,TGTGCCGGCAGCGCACCAAGCGGGAGGGCCGAAGCGGCCTACAATGAGCAGTTCTTC,CAGSAPSGRAEAAYNEQFF
TRBJ1-2,TRBV7-2,NA,NA,13,TGTGCCAGCAGCTTCCGACAACACTATGGCTACACCTTC,CASSFRQHYGYTF
TRBJ2-1,TRBV6-5,TRBD2,few,15,TGTGCCAGCAGTCCCGGGGGGGAAGCCTACAATGAGCAGTTCTTC,CASSPGGEAYNEQFF
TRBJ2-3,TRBV20-1,TRBD2,NA,15,TGCAGTGCTAGAGTAGGGACTAGCGGGGGTGATACGCAGTATTTT,CSARVGTSGGDTQYF
TRBJ1-5,TRBV24-1,NA,few,13,TGTGCCACCAGTGCGACAGCTTTTGGGCCCCAGCATTTT,CATSATAFGPQHF
TRBJ2-1,TRBV20-1,NA,many,12,TGCAGTGCTAGCCGGGGTGGCAATGAGCAGTTCTTC,CSASRGGNEQFF
TRBJ2-5,TRBV27,NA,NA,15,TGTGCCAGCAGTTTAGATCAGAGAGGTACGGAGACCCAGTACTTC,CASSLDQRGTETQYF
TRBJ1-5,TRBV20-1,NA,NA,15,TGCAGTGCTAGAGATTGGCGGTTACTAGAAAGGCCCCAGCATTTT,CSARDWRLLERPQHF
TRBJ2-5,TRBV28,NA,NA,16,TGTGCCAGCAGTCCCAAATGGGGTATAGGTGGAGAGACCCAGTACTTC,CASSPKWGIGGETQYF
TRBJ2-3,TRBV3-1,NA,many,16,TGTGCCAGCAGCCACCTCTTGACTAGTACCACAGATACGCAGTATTTT,CASSHLLTSTTDTQYF
TRBJ2-1,TRBV7-9,TRBD2,NA,16,TGTGCCAGCAGCCCCTGGGGAGCGGGGGGCCTCAATGAGCAGTTCTTC,CASSPWGAGGLNEQFF
TRBJ2-2,TRBV3-1,NA,NA,14,TGTGCCAGCAGCTCCAACGCGAACACCGGGGAGCTGTTTTTT,CASSSNANTGELFF
TRBJ2-1,TRBV19,NA,NA,13,TGTGCCAGTAGTATTGAGAGGTACAATGAGCAGTTCTTC,CASSIERYNEQFF
TRBJ2-1,TRBV5-1,NA,NA,11,TGCGCCAGCAGCGGGGAGGTTGAGCAGTTCTTC,CASSGEVEQFF
TRBJ2-7,TRBV12-3/TRBV12-4,NA,many,13,TGTGCCAGCGGAAATTTGGGGGGACACGAGCAGTACTTC,CASGNLGGHEQYF
TRBJ2-2,TRBV7-9,NA,once,14,TGTGCCAGCAGCCCCCCCGGGACCACCGGGGAGCGGTTTTTT,CASSPPGTTGERFF
TRBJ1-2,TRBV2,NA,NA,14,TGTGCCAGCAGCGTCGGGACTGGGGGTAGAGGCTACACCTTC,CASSVGTGGRGYTF
TRBJ2-3,TRBV6-5,NA,NA,13,TGTGTCAGCGGTGACAGTGGTCGTGATACGCAGTATTTT,CVSGDSGRDTQYF
TRBJ1-2,TRBV2,NA,NA,14,TGTGCCAGCATTGAGAGGGGAATTAACTATGGCTACACCTTC,CASIERGINYGYTF
TRBJ2-7,TRBV6-1,NA,NA,13,TGTGCCAGCACTAGACGAGGGGGCTACGAGCAGTACTTC,CASTRRGGYEQYF
TRBJ2-5,TRBV28,TRBD2,few,17,TGTGCCAGCAGTCCAGGGACTAGCGGGAGGAACCAAGAGACCCAGTACTTC,CASSPGTSGRNQETQYF
TRBJ2-7,TRBV15,NA,few,15,TGTGCCACCAGCAGAGATTGGACGGAATCCTACGAGCAGTACTTC,CATSRDWTESYEQYF
TRBJ1-5,TRBV20-1,NA,NA,17,TGCAGTGCTAGAGGGCCCAGGGTGGAGGGGAGCAATCAGCCCCAGCATTTT,CSARGPRVEGSNQPQHF
TRBJ2-7,TRBV28,NA,once,12,TGTGTCAGCAGTTCAGGGTCGTTAGAGCAGTACTTC,CVSSSGSLEQYF
TRBJ1-2,TRBV12-3/TRBV12-4,NA,NA,15,TGTGCCAGCAGCCCTGAGGGGAAGACTAACTATGGCTACACCTTC,CASSPEGKTNYGYTF